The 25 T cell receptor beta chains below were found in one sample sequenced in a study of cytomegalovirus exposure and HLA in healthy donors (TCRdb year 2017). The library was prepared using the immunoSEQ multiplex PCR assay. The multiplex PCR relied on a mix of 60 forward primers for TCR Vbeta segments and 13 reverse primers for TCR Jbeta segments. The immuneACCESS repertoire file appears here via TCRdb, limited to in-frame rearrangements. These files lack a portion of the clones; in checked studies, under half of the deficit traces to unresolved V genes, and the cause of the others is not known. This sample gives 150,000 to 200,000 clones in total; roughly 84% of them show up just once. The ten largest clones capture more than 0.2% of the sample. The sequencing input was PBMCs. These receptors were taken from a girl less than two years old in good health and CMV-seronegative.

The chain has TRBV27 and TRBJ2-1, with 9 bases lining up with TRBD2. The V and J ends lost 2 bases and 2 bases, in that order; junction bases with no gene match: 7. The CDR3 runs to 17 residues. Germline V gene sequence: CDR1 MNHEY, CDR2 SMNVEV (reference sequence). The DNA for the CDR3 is TGTGCCAGCAGTTTAAGGGGCGGGAGGGCCCCCTACAATGAGCAGTTCTTC. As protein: CASSLRGGRAPYNEQFF.

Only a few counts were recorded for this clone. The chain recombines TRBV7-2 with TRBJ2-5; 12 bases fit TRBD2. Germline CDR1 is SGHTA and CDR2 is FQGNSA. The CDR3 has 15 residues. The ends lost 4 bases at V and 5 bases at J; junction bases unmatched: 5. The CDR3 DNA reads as TGTGCCAGCAGCTCTAGCGGGGGGGCTTGGGAGACCCAGTACTTC. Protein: CASSSSGGAWETQYF.

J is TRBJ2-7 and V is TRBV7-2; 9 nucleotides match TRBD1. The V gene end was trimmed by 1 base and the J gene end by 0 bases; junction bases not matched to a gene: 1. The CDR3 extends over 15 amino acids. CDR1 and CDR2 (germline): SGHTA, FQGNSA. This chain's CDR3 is CASSLDRGRSYEQYF. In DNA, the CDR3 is TGTGCCAGCAGCTTAGACAGGGGGCGCTCCTACGAGCAGTACTTC.

The CDR3 DNA is TGTGCCAGCAGCCCCCCGGGACACTCCTACGAGCAGTACTTC. It translates to CASSPPGHSYEQYF. This chain links TRBV6-6 with TRBJ2-7; maybe TRBD1 (6 bases). The germline gives CDR1 MNHNY, CDR2 SVGAGI (reference sequence). V dropped 6 bases and J dropped 0 bases, with 12 bases sitting between them. This CDR3 comprises 14 residues.

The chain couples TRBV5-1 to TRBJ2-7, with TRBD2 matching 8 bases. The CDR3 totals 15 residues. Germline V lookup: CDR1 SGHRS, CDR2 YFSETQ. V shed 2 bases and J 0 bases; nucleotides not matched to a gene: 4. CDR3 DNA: TGCGCCAGCAGCTTTAGTCGGGGGGGCTCCTACGAGCAGTACTTC. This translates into CASSFSRGGSYEQYF.

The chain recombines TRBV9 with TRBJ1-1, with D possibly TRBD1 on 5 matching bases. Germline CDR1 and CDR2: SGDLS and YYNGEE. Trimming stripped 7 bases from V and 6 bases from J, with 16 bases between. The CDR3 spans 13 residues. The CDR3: CASGSGGFPEAFF. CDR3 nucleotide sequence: TGTGCCAGCGGCTCGGGGGGATTCCCTGAAGCTTTCTTT.

The CDR3 sequence: CSVDPGGNTIYF. The CDR3 DNA reads TGCAGCGTTGACCCCGGGGGAAACACCATATATTTT. V usage is TRBV29-1 and J usage is TRBJ1-3; D remains unclear. Trimming pared 3 bases from V and 4 bases from J, leaving 7 bases between. CDR1 and CDR2 (germline): SQVTM, ANQGSEA. CDR3 size: 12 residues.

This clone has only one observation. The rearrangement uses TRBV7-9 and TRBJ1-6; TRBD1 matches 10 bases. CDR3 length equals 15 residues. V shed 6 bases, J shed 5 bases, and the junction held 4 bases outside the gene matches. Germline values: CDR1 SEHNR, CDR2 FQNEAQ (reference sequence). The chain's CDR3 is CASRTGGVDNSPLHF. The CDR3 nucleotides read TGTGCCAGCAGGACAGGGGGCGTAGATAATTCACCCCTCCACTTT.

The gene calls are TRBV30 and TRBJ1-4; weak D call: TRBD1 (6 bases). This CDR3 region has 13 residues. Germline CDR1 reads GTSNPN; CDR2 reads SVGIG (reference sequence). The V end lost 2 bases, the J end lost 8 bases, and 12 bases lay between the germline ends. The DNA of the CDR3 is TGTGCCTGGAGTTCCTTAACAGGGGAAAAACTGTTTTTT. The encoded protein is CAWSSLTGEKLFF.

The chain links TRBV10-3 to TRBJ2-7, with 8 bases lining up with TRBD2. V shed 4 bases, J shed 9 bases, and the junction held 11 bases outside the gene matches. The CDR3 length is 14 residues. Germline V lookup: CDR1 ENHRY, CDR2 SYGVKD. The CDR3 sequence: CAISGAGGFRWQYF. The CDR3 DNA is TGTGCCATCAGTGGGGCGGGAGGCTTCCGGTGGCAGTACTTC.

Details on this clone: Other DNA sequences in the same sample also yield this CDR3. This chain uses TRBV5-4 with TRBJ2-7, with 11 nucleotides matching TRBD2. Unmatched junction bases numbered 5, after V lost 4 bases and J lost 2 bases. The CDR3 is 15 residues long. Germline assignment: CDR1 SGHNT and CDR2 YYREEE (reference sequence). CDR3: CASSLGTSGAYEQYF. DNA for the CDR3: TGTGCCAGCAGCCTCGGGACTAGCGGAGCCTACGAGCAGTACTTC.

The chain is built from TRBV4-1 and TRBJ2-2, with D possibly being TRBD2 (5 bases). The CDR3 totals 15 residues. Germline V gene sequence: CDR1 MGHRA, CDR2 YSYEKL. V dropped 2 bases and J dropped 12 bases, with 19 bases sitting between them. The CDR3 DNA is TGCGCCAGCAGCCAAAAGCCCACCCTCGGGGAGAAGCTGTTTTTT. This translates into CASSQKPTLGEKLFF.

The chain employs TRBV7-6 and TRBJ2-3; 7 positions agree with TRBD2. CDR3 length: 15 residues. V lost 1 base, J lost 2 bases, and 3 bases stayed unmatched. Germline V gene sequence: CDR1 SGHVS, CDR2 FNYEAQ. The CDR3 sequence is CASSLVGGFTDTQYF. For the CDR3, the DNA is TGTGCCAGCAGCTTAGTGGGGGGGTTCACAGATACGCAGTATTTT.

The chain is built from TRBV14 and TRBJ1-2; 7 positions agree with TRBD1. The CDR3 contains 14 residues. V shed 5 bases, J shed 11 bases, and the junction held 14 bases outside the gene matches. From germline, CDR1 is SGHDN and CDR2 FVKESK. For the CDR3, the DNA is TGTGCCAGCAGCTACAGGGGAAGGATCCGTGCGTACACCTTC. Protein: CASSYRGRIRAYTF.

CDR3 sequence reads: CASRGRDHKSSGANVLTF. The CDR3 bases are TGTGCCAGTAGGGGCAGGGATCATAAAAGCTCTGGGGCCAACGTCCTGACTTTC. The V call is TRBV19, the J call TRBJ2-6; maybe TRBD1 (5 bases). Between the trimmed V and J ends, which lost 6 bases and 0 bases, there was a span of 18 bases. Germline CDR1 reads LNHDA; CDR2 reads SQIVND (reference sequence). The CDR3 sequence is 18 residues long.

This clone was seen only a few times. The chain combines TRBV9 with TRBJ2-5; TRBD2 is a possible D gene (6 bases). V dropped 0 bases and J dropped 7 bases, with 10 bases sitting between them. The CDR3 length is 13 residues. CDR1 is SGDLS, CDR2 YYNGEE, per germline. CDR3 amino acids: CASSVASEGTQYF. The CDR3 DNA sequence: TGTGCCAGCAGCGTAGCCTCGGAGGGGACCCAGTACTTC.

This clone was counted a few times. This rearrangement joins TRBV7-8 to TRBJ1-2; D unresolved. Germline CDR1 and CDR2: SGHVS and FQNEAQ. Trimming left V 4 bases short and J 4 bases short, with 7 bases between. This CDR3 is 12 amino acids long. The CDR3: CASSSHIYGYTF. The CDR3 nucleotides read TGTGCCAGCAGCTCCCACATCTATGGCTACACCTTC. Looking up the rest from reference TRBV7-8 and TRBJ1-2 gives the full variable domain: GAGVSQSPRYKVAKRGQDVALRCDPISGHVSLFWYQQALGQGPEFLTYFQNEAQLDKSGLPSDRFFAERPEGSVSTLKIQRTQQEDSAVYLCASSSHIYGYTFGSGTRLTVV.

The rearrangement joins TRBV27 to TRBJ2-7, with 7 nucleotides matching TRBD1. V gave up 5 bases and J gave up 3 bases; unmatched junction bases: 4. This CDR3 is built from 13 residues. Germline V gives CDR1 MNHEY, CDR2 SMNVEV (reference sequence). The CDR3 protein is CASSRGTVYEQYF. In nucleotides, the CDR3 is TGTGCCAGCAGTAGGGGGACAGTCTACGAGCAGTACTTC.

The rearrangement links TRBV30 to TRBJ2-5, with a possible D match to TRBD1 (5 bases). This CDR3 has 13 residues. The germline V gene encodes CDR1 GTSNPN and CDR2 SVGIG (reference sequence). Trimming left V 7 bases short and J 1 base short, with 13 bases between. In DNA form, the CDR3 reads TGTGCCTCGGACAAATCCTTCCAAGAGACCCAGTACTTC. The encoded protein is CASDKSFQETQYF.

The CDR3 DNA sequence: TGTGCCAGCAGCGGGGGGTCTAGCGGGGGGCACTACAATGAGCAGTTCTTC. It codes for CASSGGSSGGHYNEQFF. The chain carries TRBV9 and TRBJ2-1, with 11 bases matching TRBD2. Per the germline V gene, CDR1 is SGDLS and CDR2 is YYNGEE. The CDR3 consists of 17 residues. V lost 3 bases to trimming and J lost 3 bases; unmatched junction nucleotides: 8. Full variable domain (rest looked up from reference TRBV9 and TRBJ2-1): DSGVTQTPKHLITATGQRVTLRCSPRSGDLSVYWYQQSLDQGLQFLIQYYNGEERAKGNILERFSAQQFPDLHSELNLSSLELGDSALYFCASSGGSSGGHYNEQFFGPGTRLTVL.

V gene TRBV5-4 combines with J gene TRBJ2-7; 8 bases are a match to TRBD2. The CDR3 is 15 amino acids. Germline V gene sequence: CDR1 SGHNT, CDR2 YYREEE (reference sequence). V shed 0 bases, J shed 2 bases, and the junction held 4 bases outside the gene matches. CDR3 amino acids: CASSLGGGLAYEQYF. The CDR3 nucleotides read TGTGCCAGCAGCTTGGGCGGGGGGCTGGCCTACGAGCAGTACTTC.

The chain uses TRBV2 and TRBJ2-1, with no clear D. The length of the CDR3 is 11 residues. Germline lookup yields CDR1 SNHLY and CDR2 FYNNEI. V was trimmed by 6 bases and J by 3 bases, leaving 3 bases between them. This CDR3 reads CASRYYNEQFF. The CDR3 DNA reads TGTGCCAGCAGGTACTACAATGAGCAGTTCTTC.

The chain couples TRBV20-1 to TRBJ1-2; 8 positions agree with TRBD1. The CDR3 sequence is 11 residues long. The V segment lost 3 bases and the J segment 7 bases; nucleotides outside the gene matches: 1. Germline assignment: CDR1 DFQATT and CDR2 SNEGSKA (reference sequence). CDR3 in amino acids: CSARGTGGYTF. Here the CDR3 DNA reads TGCAGTGCTAGGGGGACAGGTGGCTACACCTTC.

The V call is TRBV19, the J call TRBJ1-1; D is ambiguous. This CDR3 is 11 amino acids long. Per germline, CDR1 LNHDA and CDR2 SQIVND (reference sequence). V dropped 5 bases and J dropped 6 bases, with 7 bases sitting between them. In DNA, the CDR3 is TGTGCCAGTAGTTCGGTCGCTGAAGCTTTCTTT. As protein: CASSSVAEAFF. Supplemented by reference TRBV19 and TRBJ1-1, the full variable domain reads DGGITQSPKYLFRKEGQNVTLSCEQNLNHDAMYWYRQDPGQGLRLIYYSQIVNDFQKGDIAEGYSVSREKKESFPLTVTSAQKNPTAFYLCASSSVAEAFFGQGTRLTVV.

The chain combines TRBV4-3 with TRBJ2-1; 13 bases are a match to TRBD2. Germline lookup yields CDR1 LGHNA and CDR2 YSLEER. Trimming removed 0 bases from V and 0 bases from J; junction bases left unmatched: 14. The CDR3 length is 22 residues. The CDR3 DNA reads TGCGCCAGCAGCCAAGAATTAAGCGGACTAGCGGGGGTCTCTCGCTCCTACAATGAGCAGTTCTTC. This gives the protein CASSQELSGLAGVSRSYNEQFF.